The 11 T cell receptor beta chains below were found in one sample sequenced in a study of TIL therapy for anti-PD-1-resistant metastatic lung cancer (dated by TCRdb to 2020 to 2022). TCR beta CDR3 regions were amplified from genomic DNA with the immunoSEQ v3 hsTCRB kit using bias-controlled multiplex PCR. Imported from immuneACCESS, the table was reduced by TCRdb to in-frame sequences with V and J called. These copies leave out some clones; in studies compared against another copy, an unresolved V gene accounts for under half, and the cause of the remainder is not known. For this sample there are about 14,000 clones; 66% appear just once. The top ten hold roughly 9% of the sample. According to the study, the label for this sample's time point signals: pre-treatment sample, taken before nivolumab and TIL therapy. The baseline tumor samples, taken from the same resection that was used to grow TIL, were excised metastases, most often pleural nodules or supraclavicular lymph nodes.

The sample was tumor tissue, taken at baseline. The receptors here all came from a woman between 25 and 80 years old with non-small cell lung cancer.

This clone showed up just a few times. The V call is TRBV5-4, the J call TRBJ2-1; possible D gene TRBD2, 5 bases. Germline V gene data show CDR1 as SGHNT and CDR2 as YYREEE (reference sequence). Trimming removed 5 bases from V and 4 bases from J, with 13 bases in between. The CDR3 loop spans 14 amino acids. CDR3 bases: TGTGCCAGCAGACACTTTAGCGTATACAATGAGCAGTTCTTC. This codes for CASRHFSVYNEQFF.

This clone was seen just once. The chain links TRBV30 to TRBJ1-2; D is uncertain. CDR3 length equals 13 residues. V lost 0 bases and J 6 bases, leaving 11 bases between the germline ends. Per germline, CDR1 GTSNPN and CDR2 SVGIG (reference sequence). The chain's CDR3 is CAWSVVYGNGYTF. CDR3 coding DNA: TGTGCCTGGAGTGTAGTATATGGGAATGGCTACACCTTC.

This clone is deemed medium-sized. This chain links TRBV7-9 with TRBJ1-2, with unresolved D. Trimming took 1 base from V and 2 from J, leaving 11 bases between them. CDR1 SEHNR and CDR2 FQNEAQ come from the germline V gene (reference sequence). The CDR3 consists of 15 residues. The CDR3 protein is CASSLGPATNYGYTF. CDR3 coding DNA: TGTGCCAGCAGCTTAGGCCCAGCCACAAACTATGGCTACACCTTC.

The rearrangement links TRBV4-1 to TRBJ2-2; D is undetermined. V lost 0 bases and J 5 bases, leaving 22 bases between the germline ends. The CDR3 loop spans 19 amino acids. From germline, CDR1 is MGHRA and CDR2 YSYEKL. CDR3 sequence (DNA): TGCGCCAGCAGCCAAGAAGGATATGAGGCAGGCCCAGAGACCGGGGAGCTGTTTTTT. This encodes CASSQEGYEAGPETGELFF.

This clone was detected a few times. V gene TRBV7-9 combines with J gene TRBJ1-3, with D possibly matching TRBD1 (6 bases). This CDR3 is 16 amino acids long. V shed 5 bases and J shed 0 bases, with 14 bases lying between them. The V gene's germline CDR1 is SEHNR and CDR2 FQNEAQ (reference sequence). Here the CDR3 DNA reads TGTGCCAGCAGCATCGGGACATCTTACTCTGGAAACACCATATATTTT. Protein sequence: CASSIGTSYSGNTIYF.

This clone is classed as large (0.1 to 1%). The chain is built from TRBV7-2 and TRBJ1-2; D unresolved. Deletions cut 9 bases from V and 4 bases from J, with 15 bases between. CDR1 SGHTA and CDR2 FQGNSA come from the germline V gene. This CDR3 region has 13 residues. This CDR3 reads CASYPITLYGYTF. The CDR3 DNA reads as TGTGCCAGTTACCCTATAACTCTCTATGGCTACACCTTC.

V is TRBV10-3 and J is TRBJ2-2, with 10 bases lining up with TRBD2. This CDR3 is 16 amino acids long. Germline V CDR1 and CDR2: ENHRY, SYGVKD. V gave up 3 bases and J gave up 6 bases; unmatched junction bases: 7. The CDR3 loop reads CAISEGSGGAPGELFF. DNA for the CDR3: TGTGCCATCAGTGAAGGGAGCGGGGGGGCCCCCGGGGAGCTGTTTTTT.

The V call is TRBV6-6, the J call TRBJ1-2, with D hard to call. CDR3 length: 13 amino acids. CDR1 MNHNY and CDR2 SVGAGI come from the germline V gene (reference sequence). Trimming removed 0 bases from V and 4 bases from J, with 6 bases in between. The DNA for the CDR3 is TGTGCCAGCAGTTACTCGAACAGCTATGGCTACACCTTC. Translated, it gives CASSYSNSYGYTF.

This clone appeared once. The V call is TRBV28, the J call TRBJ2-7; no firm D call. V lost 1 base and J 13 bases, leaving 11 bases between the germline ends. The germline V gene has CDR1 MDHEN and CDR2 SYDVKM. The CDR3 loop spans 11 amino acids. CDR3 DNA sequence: TGTGCCAGCAGTTTATTGGGGAAGTTATACTTC. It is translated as CASSLLGKLYF. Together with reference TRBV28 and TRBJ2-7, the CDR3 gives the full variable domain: DVKVTQSSRYLVKRTGEKVFLECVQDMDHENMFWYRQDPGLGLRLIYFSYDVKMKEKGDIPEGYSVSREKKERFSLILESASTNQTSMYLCASSLLGKLYFGPGTRLTVT.

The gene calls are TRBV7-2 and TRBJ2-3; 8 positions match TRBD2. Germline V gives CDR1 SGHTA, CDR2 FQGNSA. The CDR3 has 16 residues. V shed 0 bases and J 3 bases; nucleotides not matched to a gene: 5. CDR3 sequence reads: CASSLARGAGTDTQYF. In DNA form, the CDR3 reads TGTGCCAGCAGCTTAGCGCGGGGGGCAGGTACAGATACGCAGTATTTT. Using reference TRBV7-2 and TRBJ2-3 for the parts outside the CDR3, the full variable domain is GAGVSQSPSNKVTEKGKDVELRCDPISGHTALYWYRQSLGQGLEFLIYFQGNSAPDKSGLPSDRFSAERTGGSVSTLTIQRTQQEDSAVYLCASSLARGAGTDTQYFGPGTRLTVL.

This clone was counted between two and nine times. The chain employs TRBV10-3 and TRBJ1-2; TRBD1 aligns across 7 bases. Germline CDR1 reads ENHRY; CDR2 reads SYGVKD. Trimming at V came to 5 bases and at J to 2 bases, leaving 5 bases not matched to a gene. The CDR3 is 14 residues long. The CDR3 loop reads CAISTTGQNYGYTF. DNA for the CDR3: TGTGCCATCAGTACGACAGGGCAGAACTATGGCTACACCTTC.